The present T cell receptor beta chain was sequenced within a study of T cells after yellow fever vaccination. The wider study: SMART-Seq v4 Ultra Low Input handled preparation of low-cell-number fractions.

This clonotype was seen only a few times. No antigen is known for it. V lost 3 bases and J 6 bases, leaving 9 bases between the germline ends. Germline V CDR1 and CDR2: LGHDT, YNNKEL (reference sequence). The CDR3 length is 13 residues. Whole-study results and caveats: FACS-sorted repertoires could contain abundant clonotypes contaminating from the bulk population. Re-detected after boosting: most primary clones, around 96% of CD4 and about 90% of CD8. The CD4 and CD8 compartments had a small share of their clonotypes in common.

TCRdb reprocessed the 5' RACE reads with MiXCR, giving one entry per CDR3 protein. The sample records around 610,000 distinct CDR3 sequences, roughly 13% being singletons. The chain links TRBV3-1 to TRBJ2-1; D might be TRBD1 or TRBD2, each matching 5 bases. The specimen comprised PBMCs, sampled on the day of the yellow fever booster vaccination. This TCR derives from a man aged 25 to 40 who received the YFV17D yellow fever vaccine. The CDR3 DNA reads as TGTGCCAGCAGCCATAGGGACGTCAATGAGCAGTTCTTC. It translates to CASSHRDVNEQFF.